The 25 T cell receptor beta chains reported below all come from one sample, sequenced in a study of blood T cell dynamics during melanoma immunotherapy. Time point denoted: pre-treatment baseline. Method: immunoSEQ multiplex PCR; TCRdb's copy keeps in-frame clones and lacks some. The sample holds 9,900 or so clones, about 88% seen once. The input for sequencing was blood, taken from a patient treated with checkpoint blockade. These receptors came from a human donor with melanoma.

This clone was seen just once. V and J are TRBV2 and TRBJ2-1, with TRBD2 matching over 10 bases. Losses at the gene ends were 7 bases for V and 8 bases for J; bases not matched to a gene: 11. Germline V gene data show CDR1 as SNHLY and CDR2 as FYNNEI. This CDR3 has 15 amino acids. CDR3 nucleotide sequence: TGTGCCAGCACGAGGGCAGCGGGAGGGTGGGATGAGCAGTTCTTC. This encodes CASTRAAGGWDEQFF. The complete variable domain, with remaining parts taken from reference TRBV2 and TRBJ2-1, reads EPEVTQTPSHQVTQMGQEVILRCVPISNHLYFYWYRQILGQKVEFLVSFYNNEISEKSEIFDDQFSVERPDGSNFTLKIRSTKLEDSAMYFCASTRAAGGWDEQFFGPGTRLTVL.

The chain recombines TRBV9 with TRBJ2-3, with a tentative D call TRBD2 (6 bases). The germline V gene encodes CDR1 SGDLS and CDR2 YYNGEE. Trimming removed 3 bases at V and 2 bases at J, with 16 bases between. The CDR3 spans 16 residues. CDR3 nucleotides: TGTGCCAGCAGCGATCCCGGGGGAACGCTCACAGATACGCAGTATTTT. This translates into CASSDPGGTLTDTQYF.

This clone occurred once. The chain joins TRBV7-2 to TRBJ2-7; possible D gene TRBD2, 5 bases. V gave up 0 bases and J gave up 4 bases, with 22 bases separating them. The CDR3 is made up of 18 amino acids. Germline V gene lookup returns CDR1 SGHTA and CDR2 FQGNSA. As DNA, the CDR3 is TGTGCCAGCAGCTTAGCGCAGACGGGAAGCCTCAGCGTATACGAGCAGTACTTC. Its protein product is CASSLAQTGSLSVYEQYF. The complete variable domain, with remaining parts taken from reference TRBV7-2 and TRBJ2-7, reads GAGVSQSPSNKVTEKGKDVELRCDPISGHTALYWYRQSLGQGLEFLIYFQGNSAPDKSGLPSDRFSAERTGGSVSTLTIQRTQQEDSAVYLCASSLAQTGSLSVYEQYFGPGTRLTVT.

V usage is TRBV2 and J usage is TRBJ2-7; the match to TRBD1 covers 9 bases. The ends lost 3 bases at V and 3 bases at J; junction bases unmatched: 6. Germline CDR1 SNHLY, CDR2 FYNNEI. The CDR3 runs 15 residues. In DNA form, the CDR3 reads TGTGCCAGCAGTGACAGACCGGGACAGGGCTACGAGCAGTACTTC. Translating it yields CASSDRPGQGYEQYF.

This chain joins TRBV20-1 and TRBJ2-1; tentative D call: TRBD2 (6 bases). Germline V lookup: CDR1 DFQATT, CDR2 SNEGSKA (reference sequence). This CDR3 contains 11 residues. V was shortened by 7 bases and J by 7 bases, with 11 bases between the two germline ends. The DNA of the CDR3 is TGCAGTGTTTACGGGGGAAATGAGCAGTTCTTC. Its protein product is CSVYGGNEQFF.

With respect to this clone: The same CDR3 is also encoded by other DNA sequences in this sample. The gene calls are TRBV11-2 and TRBJ2-5; 10 bases line up with TRBD1. This CDR3 has 16 amino acids. The germline V gene encodes CDR1 SGHAT and CDR2 FQNNGV. Unmatched junction bases numbered 13, after V lost 3 bases and J lost 9 bases. This CDR3 is CASSLPLGGTGAAQYF. CDR3 nucleotides: TGTGCCAGCAGCTTGCCATTGGGGGGGACAGGGGCCGCCCAGTACTTC.

This sequence joins TRBV4-2 and TRBJ2-3; TRBD2 is a possible D gene (5 bases). Germline CDR1 is LGHNA and CDR2 is YNFKEQ. Trimming took off 4 bases at V and 2 bases at J, with 10 bases between the two ends. The length of the CDR3 is 14 residues. The CDR3: CASSPGGPTDTQYF. The CDR3 DNA is TGTGCCAGCAGCCCCGGCGGGCCCACAGATACGCAGTATTTT.

The J gene is TRBJ2-2, the V gene TRBV7-2; a possible D gene is TRBD2 (5 bases). The germline gives CDR1 SGHTA, CDR2 FQGNSA. With 1 base removed from V and 6 bases from J, the gap between germline ends came to 21 bases. The CDR3 extends over 18 amino acids. The CDR3 DNA follows: TGTGCCAGCAGCTTAGTACGGGCTAGCCTACTCGGGGCCGGGGAGCTGTTTTTT. Amino acid sequence: CASSLVRASLLGAGELFF.

This chain uses TRBV5-6 with TRBJ2-1, with D possibly TRBD1 on 6 matching bases. The CDR3 has 14 residues. Germline V gene data show CDR1 as SGHDT and CDR2 as YYEEEE. Trimming took 4 bases from V and 7 from J, leaving 15 bases between them. The CDR3 reads CASSDPGVFNEQFF. The DNA for the CDR3 is TGTGCCAGCAGCGACCCAGGGGTCTTTAATGAGCAGTTCTTC.

V gene TRBV30 combines with J gene TRBJ2-4; 11 bases fit TRBD2. J lost 9 bases, V lost 1 base, and 11 bases had no gene match. Germline V lookup: CDR1 GTSNPN, CDR2 SVGIG (reference sequence). The CDR3 is made up of 16 amino acids. The CDR3: CAWSAGLAVSGSIQYF. Written as DNA, the CDR3 is TGTGCCTGGAGTGCGGGACTAGCGGTCTCCGGGAGCATTCAGTACTTC.

The chain uses TRBV28 and TRBJ1-6; D gene uncertain. CDR1 MDHEN and CDR2 SYDVKM come from the germline V gene. Trimming took 3 bases from V and 7 from J, leaving 10 bases between them. There are 14 residues in the CDR3. CDR3 sequence reads: CASSFGLPNSPLHF. DNA for the CDR3: TGTGCCAGCAGTTTCGGTCTGCCAAATTCACCCCTCCACTTT.

This clone has only a few counts. V is TRBV2 and J is TRBJ1-1; D perhaps matches TRBD1 (5 bases). Per germline, CDR1 SNHLY and CDR2 FYNNEI. V lost 8 bases and J 3 bases, leaving 13 bases between the germline ends. The CDR3 contains 13 residues. CDR3 coding DNA: TGTGCCAGCGGAACCACAGGAGACACTGAAGCTTTCTTT. As protein: CASGTTGDTEAFF.

The rearrangement joins TRBV4-1 to TRBJ2-7; 10 nucleotides agree with TRBD2. Germline V gives CDR1 MGHRA, CDR2 YSYEKL. V lost 0 bases, J lost 3 bases, and 2 bases stayed unmatched. The CDR3 has 15 residues. The chain's CDR3 is CASSQDRLAGYEQYF. The CDR3 DNA sequence: TGCGCCAGCAGCCAAGATAGACTAGCGGGCTACGAGCAGTACTTC.

This clone was seen a few times. The V call is TRBV7-2, the J call TRBJ1-2; TRBD1 agrees at 7 bases. Losses at the gene ends were 1 base for V and 8 bases for J; bases not matched to a gene: 10. The germline V gene encodes CDR1 SGHTA and CDR2 FQGNSA. CDR3 size: 15 residues. The CDR3, as DNA: TGTGCCAGCAGCTTAGGCGGAGGGGGCGCAAAAGGCTACACCTTC. Translation: CASSLGGGGAKGYTF.

This chain connects TRBV4-1 to TRBJ2-1; D is unclear. Germline loops: CDR1 MGHRA, CDR2 YSYEKL. The CDR3 totals 17 residues. The ends were cut back, 0 bases at V and 0 bases at J, with 12 bases in the middle. The CDR3 loop is CASSQDDPWSSYNEQFF. The CDR3 bases are TGCGCCAGCAGCCAAGACGACCCGTGGAGCTCCTACAATGAGCAGTTCTTC.

The rearrangement links TRBV15 to TRBJ2-7; D may be TRBD1 (6 bases). The CDR3 totals 15 residues. V lost 4 bases and J lost 2, with 15 bases in between. Germline lookup yields CDR1 LNHNV and CDR2 YYDKDF (reference sequence). The CDR3 region is CATSIDTGRPYEQYF. The CDR3 DNA is TGTGCCACCAGCATCGACACAGGGCGCCCCTACGAGCAGTACTTC.

V is TRBV9 and J is TRBJ2-3; D ambiguous. Germline CDR1 and CDR2: SGDLS and YYNGEE. V lost 0 bases to trimming and J lost 0 bases, with 11 bases between them. This CDR3 has 16 residues. The CDR3 is CASSVDGRSSTDTQYF. The CDR3 nucleotides are TGTGCCAGCAGCGTAGACGGTAGGAGTAGCACAGATACGCAGTATTTT.

The gene calls are TRBV28 and TRBJ2-2, with D possibly matching TRBD1 (6 bases). V was pared by 8 bases and J by 4 bases, with 8 bases between. CDR1 MDHEN and CDR2 SYDVKM come from the germline V gene. The CDR3 runs 12 residues. The CDR3 sequence: CASRDTTGELFF. The CDR3, as DNA: TGTGCCAGCCGGGACACCACCGGGGAGCTGTTTTTT.

The chain recombines TRBV7-9 with TRBJ1-6, with D unclear. The germline V gene encodes CDR1 SEHNR and CDR2 FQNEAQ (reference sequence). V was cut by 5 bases and J by 8 bases, with 10 bases left in between. CDR3 length: 13 amino acids. The CDR3 region has the DNA TGTGCCAGCAGCGAGGCAGTGTATTCACCCCTCCACTTT. Its translation: CASSEAVYSPLHF.

V is TRBV2 and J is TRBJ2-5; D could derive from TRBD1 or TRBD2 (5 bases each). Germline V gives CDR1 SNHLY, CDR2 FYNNEI. The CDR3 covers 15 residues. V lost 4 bases and J 0 bases, leaving 12 bases between the germline ends. Here the CDR3 reads CASSVWGRNQETQYF. CDR3 nucleotide sequence: TGTGCCAGCAGTGTTTGGGGACGGAACCAAGAGACCCAGTACTTC.

The gene calls are TRBV28 and TRBJ2-5, with 8 positions matching TRBD1. CDR1 and CDR2 (germline): MDHEN, SYDVKM. The CDR3 is made up of 16 amino acids. The V segment lost 2 bases and the J segment 0 bases; nucleotides outside the gene matches: 5. The CDR3, as DNA: TGTGCCAGCAGTTTACTGGACAGGGTGTACCAAGAGACCCAGTACTTC. It encodes CASSLLDRVYQETQYF. Variable domain in full (rest from reference TRBV28 and TRBJ2-5): DVKVTQSSRYLVKRTGEKVFLECVQDMDHENMFWYRQDPGLGLRLIYFSYDVKMKEKGDIPEGYSVSREKKERFSLILESASTNQTSMYLCASSLLDRVYQETQYFGPGTRLLVL.

The V call is TRBV5-1, the J call TRBJ1-2, with D unclear. V lost 1 base to trimming and J lost 5 bases, with 30 bases between them. The CDR3 covers 20 residues. Per the germline V gene, CDR1 is SGHRS and CDR2 is YFSETQ. CDR3: CASSLWVNQNRTLWAYGYTF. DNA for the CDR3: TGCGCCAGCAGCTTGTGGGTAAACCAAAACCGTACATTGTGGGCTTATGGCTACACCTTC.

The chain's CDR3 is CAWSPPALLFDRTYEQYF. CDR3 nucleotide sequence: TGTGCCTGGAGTCCCCCTGCCCTTCTCTTCGACAGAACTTACGAGCAGTACTTC. This chain uses TRBV30 with TRBJ2-7; tentatively, D is TRBD1 (5 bases). Germline values: CDR1 GTSNPN, CDR2 SVGIG (reference sequence). Trimming took off 2 bases at V and 4 bases at J, with 27 bases between the two ends. The CDR3 totals 18 residues.

The chain joins TRBV7-2 to TRBJ2-3; possibly TRBD2 for D (6 bases). The V end lost 5 bases, the J end lost 0 bases, and 15 bases lay between the germline ends. CDR1 is SGHTA, CDR2 FQGNSA, per germline. The CDR3 has 16 residues. CDR3 region: CASSPTSSPSTDTQYF. As DNA, the CDR3 is TGTGCCAGCAGCCCAACTAGCAGTCCTAGCACAGATACGCAGTATTTT. Together with reference TRBV7-2 and TRBJ2-3, the CDR3 gives the full variable domain: GAGVSQSPSNKVTEKGKDVELRCDPISGHTALYWYRQSLGQGLEFLIYFQGNSAPDKSGLPSDRFSAERTGGSVSTLTIQRTQQEDSAVYLCASSPTSSPSTDTQYFGPGTRLTVL.

The CDR3 protein is CASLPAGGTLYNEQFF. The CDR3 DNA reads as TGTGCCAGCCTCCCTGCGGGGGGGACCTTATACAATGAGCAGTTCTTC. The chain has TRBV27 and TRBJ2-1; 9 bases are a match to TRBD2. CDR1 is MNHEY and CDR2 is SMNVEV in the germline V gene (reference sequence). Unmatched junction bases numbered 12, after V lost 8 bases and J lost 4 bases. The CDR3 length is 16 residues.